The 32 T cell receptor beta chains given below trace back to one sample, sequenced in a study of blood T cell repertoires in COVID-19. Libraries were prepared by immunoSEQ multiplex PCR; TCRdb keeps only in-frame clonotypes and omits some of them. The profile shows tens of thousands of clones, around 90% of them singletons. The specimen was peripheral blood. These receptors originate from a man between 50 and 59 years old with acute or convalescent COVID-19.

CDR3 region: CASGLDRTDTQYF. Written as DNA, the CDR3 is TGTGCCAGTGGACTAGACCGCACAGATACGCAGTATTTT. The V gene is TRBV19, the J gene TRBJ2-3, with 7 bases lining up with TRBD2. This CDR3 comprises 13 residues. Per the germline V gene, CDR1 is LNHDA and CDR2 is SQIVND (reference sequence). Germline trimming cut 8 bases from V and 1 base from J; bases unmatched to any gene: 3.

The J gene is TRBJ2-7, the V gene TRBV30, with 7 bases lining up with TRBD1. With V trimmed by 2 bases and J by 2 bases, 6 bases remained unmatched. The CDR3 has 14 residues. The germline CDR1 and CDR2 sequences are GTSNPN and SVGIG (reference sequence). The CDR3 DNA follows: TGTGCCTGGAGTCCGGACAGGTTTACCTACGAGCAGTACTTC. Translating it yields CAWSPDRFTYEQYF.

The genes are TRBV30 and TRBJ1-1, with no clear D. CDR1 is GTSNPN, CDR2 SVGIG, per germline (reference sequence). The CDR3 extends over 14 amino acids. Trimming took 4 bases from V and 1 from J, leaving 13 bases between them. The CDR3 here is CAWTPLRGNTEAFF. In DNA, the CDR3 is TGTGCCTGGACCCCTCTTCGGGGGAACACTGAAGCTTTCTTT.

This clone showed up just once. The CDR3 sequence is CASSGQTTGGVQSPLHF. The CDR3 nucleotides read TGTGCCAGCAGCGGACAGACGACCGGGGGAGTCCAATCACCCCTCCACTTT. J is TRBJ1-6 and V is TRBV9; perhaps TRBD1 as D (5 bases). CDR1 is SGDLS, CDR2 YYNGEE, per germline. V was clipped by 3 bases and J by 10 bases, with 23 bases between them. The CDR3 is 17 amino acids.

The chain links TRBV30 to TRBJ1-2; D ambiguous. Germline CDR1 reads GTSNPN; CDR2 reads SVGIG (reference sequence). Trimming cost V 2 bases and J 7 bases, with 14 bases left between them. The CDR3 runs 13 residues. CDR3 DNA sequence: TGTGCCTGGAGTTCAACCTCGGCGGGTGGCTACACCTTC. Amino acid sequence: CAWSSTSAGGYTF.

The chain joins TRBV30 to TRBJ1-5; no clear D. Trimming took off 0 bases at V and 4 bases at J, with 7 bases between the two ends. Germline V gene sequence: CDR1 GTSNPN, CDR2 SVGIG (reference sequence). The CDR3 loop spans 13 amino acids. The CDR3 coding sequence is TGTGCCTGGAGTGTACAGAATAATCAGCCCCAGCATTTT. Residues: CAWSVQNNQPQHF. The entire variable domain, with the rest obtained from reference TRBV30 and TRBJ1-5, is as follows: SQTIHQWPATLVQPVGSPLSLECTVEGTSNPNLYWYRQAAGRGLQLLFYSVGIGQISSEVPQNLSASRPQDRQFILSSKKLLLSDSGFYLCAWSVQNNQPQHFGDGTRLSIL.

The V and J genes are TRBV19 and TRBJ1-1; no clear D gene. Trimming took off 4 bases at V and 6 bases at J, with 12 bases between the two ends. The CDR3 is made up of 13 amino acids. Germline CDR1 and CDR2: LNHDA and SQIVND (reference sequence). CDR3 sequence (DNA): TGTGCCAGTAGTAGAAAACCGAGCCCTGAAGCTTTCTTT. It specifies CASSRKPSPEAFF.

This chain uses TRBV6-5 with TRBJ2-1; 12 positions agree with TRBD2. Germline values: CDR1 MNHEY, CDR2 SVGAGI. CDR3 size: 15 residues. J lost 7 bases, V lost 6 bases, and 7 bases had no gene match. Here the CDR3 DNA reads TGTGCCAGCAGCACCGGGACTAGCGGGTTGAATGAGCAGTTCTTC. This encodes CASSTGTSGLNEQFF.

The chain couples TRBV14 to TRBJ1-2; TRBD1 agrees at 10 bases. The junction had 6 bases not matched to a gene; V was cut back by 4 bases and J by 1 base. This CDR3 is 16 amino acids long. Germline V gene data show CDR1 as SGHDN and CDR2 as FVKESK. The CDR3 coding sequence is TGTGCCAGCAGCCGAGACAGGGGGCACCTTAACTATGGCTACACCTTC. It translates to CASSRDRGHLNYGYTF.

The CDR3 coding sequence is TGTGCCAGCAGTGGGTTACAGGGGAACACTGAAGCTTTCTTT. Its translation: CASSGLQGNTEAFF. V usage is TRBV28 and J usage is TRBJ1-1; D might be TRBD1 (6 bases). The CDR3 extends over 14 amino acids. CDR1 and CDR2 from the germline V gene are MDHEN and SYDVKM. Trimming took off 5 bases at V and 1 base at J, with 11 bases between the two ends.

This clone came up once. The rearrangement joins TRBV10-1 to TRBJ2-3, with 7 positions matching TRBD2. The CDR3 contains 15 residues. The germline CDR1 and CDR2 sequences are WNHNN and SYGVQD (reference sequence). Trimming removed 5 bases from V and 0 bases from J; junction bases left unmatched: 5. This CDR3 is CASSRGGTSTDTQYF. DNA for the CDR3: TGCGCCAGCAGTCGCGGGGGAACTAGCACAGATACGCAGTATTTT.

This chain links TRBV5-1 with TRBJ1-4; D is possibly TRBD1 (6 bases). Trimming removed 6 bases from V and 0 bases from J, with 18 bases in between. Germline lookup yields CDR1 SGHRS and CDR2 YFSETQ. The CDR3 is made up of 17 amino acids. The CDR3 DNA reads as TGCGCCAGCACCCAGGGGCCAGCTACTACAACTAATGAAAAACTGTTTTTT. Translating it yields CASTQGPATTTNEKLFF.

This chain joins TRBV19 and TRBJ2-6, with a tentative D call TRBD1 (6 bases). Trimming removed 6 bases from V and 3 bases from J, with 12 bases in between. Germline V gene lookup returns CDR1 LNHDA and CDR2 SQIVND (reference sequence). The CDR3 loop spans 15 amino acids. The CDR3 reads CASRQGGGGANVLTF. CDR3 sequence (DNA): TGTGCCAGTAGACAGGGTGGCGGTGGGGCCAACGTCCTGACTTTC.

This chain links TRBV19 with TRBJ1-4; the D gene is possibly TRBD1 (6 bases). Between the trimmed V and J ends, which lost 6 bases and 6 bases, there was a span of 14 bases. The CDR3 is made up of 14 amino acids. Germline-derived CDR1 and CDR2 are LNHDA and SQIVND (reference sequence). CDR3 DNA sequence: TGTGCCAGTAGCCTCGGGACACTAGATGAAAAACTGTTTTTT. This encodes CASSLGTLDEKLFF.

The CDR3 region is CASSLQGPDTQYF. The CDR3, as DNA: TGTGCCAGCTCACTCCAGGGGCCAGATACGCAGTATTTT. The V and J genes are TRBV18 and TRBJ2-3, with D possibly matching TRBD1 (6 bases). The V gene's germline CDR1 is KGHSH and CDR2 LQKENI. This CDR3 has 13 amino acids. V lost 4 bases, J lost 4 bases, and 9 bases lay in between.

V and J are TRBV19 and TRBJ1-1; possible D gene TRBD1, 5 bases. V lost 4 bases and J lost 1, with 16 bases in between. Germline loops: CDR1 LNHDA, CDR2 SQIVND (reference sequence). The CDR3 covers 16 residues. Here the CDR3 reads CASSSPTGASNTEAFF. CDR3 bases: TGTGCCAGTAGTAGCCCCACAGGAGCCTCGAACACTGAAGCTTTCTTT.

The chain combines TRBV4-2 with TRBJ1-2; 7 bases match TRBD1. V shed 0 bases and J 3 bases; nucleotides not matched to a gene: 1. This CDR3 has 14 residues. CDR1 and CDR2 from the germline V gene are LGHNA and YNFKEQ. The CDR3 protein is CASSQEDRYYGYTF. As DNA, the CDR3 is TGTGCCAGCAGCCAAGAGGACAGGTACTATGGCTACACCTTC.

The chain links TRBV24-1 to TRBJ1-5, with TRBD1 as a possible D gene (5 bases). The germline V gene has CDR1 KGHDR and CDR2 SFDVKD. The CDR3 consists of 17 residues. Deletions cut 3 bases from V and 0 bases from J, with 14 bases between. CDR3 DNA sequence: TGTGCCACCAGTGATCCAAGGAGGGGCCCTAGCAATCAGCCCCAGCATTTT. Translated: CATSDPRRGPSNQPQHF.

The J gene is TRBJ2-4, the V gene TRBV11-2, with no clear D. Between the trimmed V and J ends, which lost 4 bases and 0 bases, there was a span of 7 bases. Per germline, CDR1 SGHAT and CDR2 FQNNGV. The CDR3 runs to 14 residues. The CDR3 DNA follows: TGTGCCAGCAGCTCCCCACTAGCCAAAAACATTCAGTACTTC. Encoded protein: CASSSPLAKNIQYF. Supplemented by reference TRBV11-2 and TRBJ2-4, the full variable domain reads EAGVAQSPRYKIIEKRQSVAFWCNPISGHATLYWYQQILGQGPKLLIQFQNNGVVDDSQLPKDRFSAERLKGVDSTLKIQPAKLEDSAVYLCASSSPLAKNIQYFGAGTRLSVL.

The chain employs TRBV12-3 or TRBV12-4 and TRBJ1-1, with TRBD1 as a possible D gene (5 bases). Trimming shortened V by 2 bases and J by 5 bases, and 9 bases separated the two germline ends. This CDR3 comprises 13 residues. CDR3 in DNA: TGTGCCAGCAGTTTAAAGGGGTTGACTGAAGCTTTCTTT. Encoded protein: CASSLKGLTEAFF.

This clone occurred once. The chain is built from TRBV5-4 and TRBJ1-3; tentative D call: TRBD1 (5 bases). V lost 4 bases, J lost 3 bases, and 11 bases lay in between. This CDR3 has 14 amino acids. The germline V gene encodes CDR1 SGHNT and CDR2 YYREEE (reference sequence). In DNA, the CDR3 is TGTGCCAGCAGCCCCCCCGGGGGTGGAAACACCATATATTTT. It specifies CASSPPGGGNTIYF. The variable domain in full, with the rest retrieved from reference TRBV5-4 and TRBJ1-3, is ETGVTQSPTHLIKTRGQQVTLRCSSQSGHNTVSWYQQALGQGPQFIFQYYREEENGRGNFPPRFSGLQFPNYSSELNVNALELDDSALYLCASSPPGGGNTIYFGEGSWLTVV.

The chain employs TRBV18 and TRBJ2-4; 7 bases match TRBD1. The CDR3 loop spans 16 amino acids. Germline-derived CDR1 and CDR2 are KGHSH and LQKENI. Trimming took 2 bases from V and 3 from J; bases not matched to a gene: 7. The CDR3 DNA reads as TGTGCCAGCTCACCAGACGGACAGGAATACAAAAACATTCAGTACTTC. Its protein is CASSPDGQEYKNIQYF.

In nucleotides, the CDR3 is TGTGCCAGCAGTTTAGCAGCGAACACTGAAGCTTTCTTT. It yields the protein CASSLAANTEAFF. The chain recombines TRBV12-3 or TRBV12-4 with TRBJ1-1; D is ambiguous. This CDR3 has 13 amino acids. Trimming took off 0 bases at V and 1 base at J, with 3 bases between the two ends.

This rearrangement joins TRBV3-1 (or the pseudogene TRBV3-2) to TRBJ1-1, with a possible D match to TRBD1 (5 bases). CDR1 LGHDT and CDR2 YNNKEL come from the germline V gene (reference sequence). V was trimmed by 6 bases and J by 4 bases, leaving 15 bases between them. The length of the CDR3 is 14 residues. The CDR3 coding sequence is TGTGCCAGCAGTTTCACGTCAGGGTCCACTGAAGCTTTCTTT. The encoded protein is CASSFTSGSTEAFF.

The CDR3: CASSRGQGGYQPQHF. DNA of the CDR3: TGTGCCAGCAGCCGGGGACAGGGGGGATATCAGCCCCAGCATTTT. The rearrangement uses TRBV2 and TRBJ1-5; 11 positions match TRBD1. Trimming removed 6 bases from V and 5 bases from J; junction bases left unmatched: 6. Germline values: CDR1 SNHLY, CDR2 FYNNEI. This CDR3 is 15 amino acids long.

This sequence joins TRBV30 and TRBJ1-6, with D unresolved. Germline values: CDR1 GTSNPN, CDR2 SVGIG (reference sequence). Deletions cut 1 base from V and 6 bases from J, with 7 bases between. This CDR3 is built from 13 residues. The CDR3 loop is CAWSATSNSPLHF. CDR3 sequence (DNA): TGTGCCTGGAGTGCTACCTCTAATTCACCCCTCCACTTT.

This chain joins TRBV9 and TRBJ1-3; D might be TRBD1 (6 bases). Trimming shortened V by 1 base and J by 2 bases, and 16 bases separated the two germline ends. The CDR3 totals 17 residues. CDR1 and CDR2 (germline): SGDLS, YYNGEE. Written as DNA, the CDR3 is TGTGCCAGCAGCGTAAGGGGGGGCAGGGAACCTGGAAACACCATATATTTT. It encodes CASSVRGGREPGNTIYF.

The chain links TRBV9 to TRBJ2-3; possible D gene TRBD1, 5 bases. The germline V and J ends were trimmed by 0 bases and 2 bases, with 13 bases remaining between them. Germline loops: CDR1 SGDLS, CDR2 YYNGEE. The CDR3 contains 16 residues. For the CDR3, the DNA is TGTGCCAGCAGCGTAGACGGCAGGGCCTTCACAGATACGCAGTATTTT. It is translated as CASSVDGRAFTDTQYF.

J is TRBJ1-4 and V is TRBV2, with 7 bases matching TRBD1. CDR3 length: 14 residues. With V trimmed by 7 bases and J by 8 bases, 10 bases remained unmatched. The V gene's germline CDR1 is SNHLY and CDR2 FYNNEI. CDR3 amino acids: CASIPDRAGEKLFF. The CDR3 DNA is TGTGCCAGCATTCCCGACAGGGCTGGGGAAAAACTGTTTTTT. Variable domain in full (rest from reference TRBV2 and TRBJ1-4): EPEVTQTPSHQVTQMGQEVILRCVPISNHLYFYWYRQILGQKVEFLVSFYNNEISEKSEIFDDQFSVERPDGSNFTLKIRSTKLEDSAMYFCASIPDRAGEKLFFGSGTQLSVL.

This clone was seen only a few times. The chain has TRBV28 and TRBJ1-2, with D maybe TRBD1 (6 bases). The CDR3 runs to 13 residues. Germline V CDR1 and CDR2: MDHEN, SYDVKM. V lost 5 bases to trimming and J lost 4 bases, with 11 bases between them. The CDR3, as DNA: TGTGCCAGCAGTAATGGGGGCGGCTATGGCTACACCTTC. Translation: CASSNGGGYGYTF.

The V and J genes are TRBV10-1 and TRBJ2-2; 10 positions match TRBD1. Trimming cost V 6 bases and J 6 bases; bases outside gene matches: 22. CDR3 length: 20 amino acids. Germline V lookup: CDR1 WNHNN, CDR2 SYGVQD (reference sequence). The CDR3 coding sequence is TGCGCCAGCAGGGGGACCGGGACAGGGGATCAGGGACACGAGCCCGGGGAGCTGTTTTTT. Protein product: CASRGTGTGDQGHEPGELFF.

V and J are TRBV18 and TRBJ2-7; 12 bases match TRBD2. V lost 1 base, J lost 1 base, and 2 bases stayed unmatched. The CDR3 has 16 residues. Germline lookup yields CDR1 KGHSH and CDR2 LQKENI. CDR3: CASSPRTSGASYEQYF. The CDR3 nucleotides read TGTGCCAGCTCACCACGGACTAGCGGGGCTTCCTACGAGCAGTACTTC.